This is a list of T cell receptor beta chains from one sample in a study of cytomegalovirus exposure and HLA in healthy donors. Data came from immunoSEQ multiplex PCR; TCRdb stores just in-frame clones and leaves some out. Seen here are about 98,000 clones, roughly two thirds observed once, and the top ten hold approximately 1.1%. The specimen sequenced was PBMCs. These receptors came from a female donor in good health and CMV-seronegative. Each CDR3 is given without its conserved first and last residue. Where a row states a size, it is once, few, many or the class of an expanded clone; other rows omit it.

clone_size: once
v_call: TRBV7-2
j_call: TRBJ2-2
cdr3_aa: ASSLLAGFGTGELF

clone_size: NA
v_call: TRBV18
j_call: TRBJ1-1
cdr3_aa: ASSSDRGNTEAF

clone_size: few
v_call: TRBV6-4
j_call: TRBJ1-2
cdr3_aa: ASRPGTGEINYGYT

clone_size: NA
v_call: TRBV29-1
j_call: TRBJ1-4
cdr3_aa: IAYRDRSVLTNEKLF

clone_size: once
v_call: TRBV4-2
j_call: TRBJ2-2
cdr3_aa: ASSQDRAGGGQGGELF

clone_size: NA
v_call: TRBV19
j_call: TRBJ1-1
cdr3_aa: ASVPLGELNTEAF

clone_size: NA
v_call: TRBV6-1
j_call: TRBJ1-4
cdr3_aa: ATKQGLFEKLF

clone_size: NA
v_call: TRBV10-1
j_call: TRBJ2-7
cdr3_aa: ASSEETGNAYEQY

clone_size: NA
v_call: TRBV2
j_call: TRBJ2-7
cdr3_aa: ASSIRERGEY

clone_size: NA
v_call: TRBV6-6
j_call: TRBJ1-1
cdr3_aa: ASSYHPDRGGTEAF

clone_size: few
v_call: TRBV28
j_call: TRBJ1-5
cdr3_aa: ASRIGQGVTQPQH

clone_size: NA
v_call: TRBV5-1
j_call: TRBJ1-1
cdr3_aa: ASGLGHSILNTEAF

clone_size: NA
v_call: TRBV4-1
j_call: TRBJ1-5
cdr3_aa: DSSQDVGGNSNQPQH

clone_size: once
v_call: TRBV5-5
j_call: TRBJ1-2
cdr3_aa: ASSSQSTGGYGYT

clone_size: NA
v_call: TRBV29-1
j_call: TRBJ2-1
cdr3_aa: SVGGQGGYSNEQF

clone_size: NA
v_call: TRBV21-1
j_call: TRBJ2-7
cdr3_aa: ASRAKCGGRAHEQY

clone_size: NA
v_call: TRBV28
j_call: TRBJ2-7
cdr3_aa: ASSLGAYEQY

clone_size: few
v_call: TRBV27
j_call: TRBJ2-1
cdr3_aa: ASSSWEQGGRLAGMGESYNEQF

clone_size: NA
v_call: TRBV2
j_call: TRBJ1-2
cdr3_aa: ASSEEAANYGYT

clone_size: NA
v_call: TRBV15
j_call: TRBJ2-1
cdr3_aa: ATSRRQGDEQF

clone_size: NA
v_call: TRBV5-1
j_call: TRBJ1-3
cdr3_aa: ASSLFGTGRNSGNTIY

clone_size: few
v_call: TRBV5-1
j_call: TRBJ2-3
cdr3_aa: ASSLAGGRADTQY

clone_size: NA
v_call: TRBV29-1
j_call: TRBJ2-7
cdr3_aa: SVNRGRNEQY

clone_size: NA
v_call: TRBV7-8
j_call: TRBJ2-7
cdr3_aa: ASSWGRGGREQY

clone_size: NA
v_call: TRBV19
j_call: TRBJ1-2
cdr3_aa: ASSAGETGTLSPADGYT

clone_size: NA
v_call: TRBV7-9
j_call: TRBJ2-1
cdr3_aa: ASSEWSGSHPSYNEQF

clone_size: NA
v_call: TRBV5-4
j_call: TRBJ1-1
cdr3_aa: ASSPTQGRRTEAF

clone_size: NA
v_call: TRBV6-5
j_call: TRBJ2-7
cdr3_aa: ASSQDYSYEQY

clone_size: NA
v_call: TRBV21-1
j_call: TRBJ1-5
cdr3_aa: ASRRSKGASKPQH

clone_size: NA
v_call: TRBV21-1
j_call: TRBJ1-2
cdr3_aa: ASSTHRGGQAPAYGYT

clone_size: NA
v_call: TRBV7-2
j_call: TRBJ2-1
cdr3_aa: ASRPTSIEQF

clone_size: NA
v_call: TRBV9
j_call: TRBJ2-1
cdr3_aa: ASSVVPTHRRGEQF

clone_size: NA
v_call: TRBV25-1
j_call: TRBJ1-4
cdr3_aa: ASRDRGNEKLF

clone_size: NA
v_call: TRBV29-1
j_call: TRBJ2-7
cdr3_aa: SVEEGRETYEQY

clone_size: NA
v_call: TRBV5-1
j_call: TRBJ2-7
cdr3_aa: ASSLGRDRGHTLYDYEQY

clone_size: NA
v_call: TRBV12-5
j_call: TRBJ2-6
cdr3_aa: ASGRDSLGSGANVLT

clone_size: NA
v_call: TRBV4-3
j_call: TRBJ2-2
cdr3_aa: ASSQDPLAGGSSYTGELF

clone_size: NA
v_call: TRBV7-9
j_call: TRBJ2-3
cdr3_aa: ASVFSAGSTDTQY

clone_size: NA
v_call: TRBV28
j_call: TRBJ2-1
cdr3_aa: ASSLASLHEQF

clone_size: NA
v_call: TRBV9
j_call: TRBJ2-7
cdr3_aa: ASSENLGTGEHEQY

clone_size: NA
v_call: TRBV7-2
j_call: TRBJ2-1
cdr3_aa: ASSLSTRSLGNEQF

clone_size: NA
v_call: TRBV10-3
j_call: NA
cdr3_aa: AISGRGDEQY

clone_size: NA
v_call: TRBV5-1
j_call: TRBJ2-3
cdr3_aa: ASSLAPSGRSDTQY

clone_size: NA
v_call: TRBV7-9
j_call: TRBJ2-3
cdr3_aa: ASSPLTGYTDTQY

clone_size: NA
v_call: TRBV5-6
j_call: TRBJ2-3
cdr3_aa: ASSLDASVMPYSTDTQY

clone_size: NA
v_call: TRBV7-6
j_call: TRBJ2-1
cdr3_aa: ASSLGKGGRTYNEQF

clone_size: NA
v_call: TRBV7-9
j_call: TRBJ2-7
cdr3_aa: ASSSSSGGYEQY

clone_size: few
v_call: TRBV27
j_call: TRBJ1-1
cdr3_aa: ASSSGTRTEAF

clone_size: NA
v_call: TRBV9
j_call: TRBJ2-3
cdr3_aa: ASSVPSPGGADTQY

clone_size: NA
v_call: TRBV9
j_call: TRBJ2-3
cdr3_aa: ASSSGLADDTQY

clone_size: few
v_call: TRBV6-6
j_call: TRBJ1-3
cdr3_aa: ASCQGLGGNTIY

clone_size: NA
v_call: TRBV4-1
j_call: TRBJ1-1
cdr3_aa: ASSTRQGRMNTEAF

clone_size: NA
v_call: TRBV27
j_call: TRBJ2-3
cdr3_aa: ASSGFEVDTQY

clone_size: NA
v_call: TRBV5-6
j_call: TRBJ2-3
cdr3_aa: ASSLSRGRITDTQY

clone_size: once
v_call: TRBV5-5
j_call: TRBJ1-2
cdr3_aa: ASSVTGDGYT

clone_size: NA
v_call: TRBV27
j_call: TRBJ2-7
cdr3_aa: ASSPSIRGYEQY

clone_size: NA
v_call: TRBV6-5
j_call: TRBJ2-5
cdr3_aa: ASSYSEGAWETQY

clone_size: NA
v_call: TRBV27
j_call: TRBJ2-1
cdr3_aa: ASSPQGGEQF

clone_size: NA
v_call: TRBV11-2
j_call: TRBJ2-7
cdr3_aa: ASSGTSYEQY